These 23 T cell receptor beta chains originate from one sample sequenced in a study of CD8 T cells in Susac syndrome (dated by TCRdb to 2018 to 2020). The library relied on the immunoSEQ multiplex PCR assay. RNA was extracted using the RNeasy kit, and roughly 0.5 to 1 microgram was reverse transcribed with random hexamers. TCRdb reanalyzed the raw reads on its own, using fastp at Q25 for trimming and MiXCR for clone calling, and kept in-frame beta chains. Rows are unified per CDR3 protein, each entry keeping the most common DNA and genes. The sample table shows some 200,000 distinct CDR3 sequences, and 90% to 96% are seen once. Approximately 0.089% of the sample comes from the top ten. The sequenced sample consisted of CD4+ T cells from PBMCs. All receptors derive from a human donor with Susac syndrome.

This sequence joins TRBV30 and TRBJ1-5; no definite D call. V lost 0 bases and J lost 2, with 11 bases in between. The germline V gene encodes CDR1 GTSNPN and CDR2 SVGIG (reference sequence). This CDR3 is 15 amino acids long. The CDR3 sequence: CAWSVPGIGNQPQHF. CDR3 nucleotide sequence: TGTGCCTGGAGTGTACCGGGGATTGGCAATCAGCCCCAGCATTTT. The full variable domain, rest sourced from reference TRBV30 and TRBJ1-5, is SQTIHQWPATLVQPVGSPLSLECTVEGTSNPNLYWYRQAAGRGLQLLFYSVGIGQISSEVPQNLSASRPQDRQFILSSKKLLLSDSGFYLCAWSVPGIGNQPQHFGDGTRLSIL.

This sequence joins TRBV9 and TRBJ2-5; a weak D match, TRBD1 (5 bases). Germline assignment: CDR1 SGDLS and CDR2 YYNGEE. The CDR3 is 13 residues long. V was clipped by 3 bases and J by 1 base, with 7 bases between them. The CDR3 protein is CASSARAQETQYF. Written as DNA, the CDR3 is TGTGCCAGCAGCGCCAGGGCCCAAGAGACCCAGTACTTC.

This chain connects TRBV6-2 or TRBV6-3 to TRBJ2-1, with 9 bases matching TRBD2. Germline CDR1 reads MNHEY; CDR2 reads SVGEGT. The CDR3 runs 15 residues. V lost 5 bases to trimming and J lost 4 bases; unmatched junction nucleotides: 6. CDR3 region: CASSRGGATYNEQFF. Written as DNA, the CDR3 is TGTGCCAGCAGTCGCGGGGGGGCCACGTACAATGAGCAGTTCTTC.

The rearrangement uses TRBV7-2 and TRBJ2-7; 9 bases match TRBD1. Germline V lookup: CDR1 SGHTA, CDR2 FQGNSA. This CDR3 has 15 residues. V lost 2 bases to trimming and J lost 3 bases; unmatched junction nucleotides: 5. As DNA, the CDR3 is TGTGCCAGCAGCTTAATGGGACAGGGAGGCTACGAGCAGTACTTC. It translates to CASSLMGQGGYEQYF.

CDR3 protein: CASSLTSLGGIETQYF. In nucleotides, the CDR3 is TGTGCCAGCAGCCTTACTAGCCTGGGGGGGATAGAGACCCAGTACTTC. V and J are TRBV7-2 and TRBJ2-5; the match to TRBD2 covers 7 bases. CDR3 size: 16 residues. CDR1 is SGHTA and CDR2 is FQGNSA in the germline V gene. Unmatched junction bases numbered 13, after V lost 5 bases and J lost 4 bases.

The gene calls are TRBV7-2 and TRBJ2-5, with 7 bases aligning to TRBD1. Germline lookup yields CDR1 SGHTA and CDR2 FQGNSA. CDR3 length: 15 residues. V shed 0 bases, J shed 5 bases, and the junction held 6 bases outside the gene matches. DNA of the CDR3: TGTGCCAGCAGCTTAGCTAAGGGGACAGTGGAGACCCAGTACTTC. Amino acids: CASSLAKGTVETQYF.

This chain links TRBV29-1 with TRBJ2-1; 10 bases match TRBD2. Germline CDR1 reads SQVTM; CDR2 reads ANQGSEA. The CDR3 loop spans 15 amino acids. J lost 5 bases, V lost 3 bases, and 7 bases had no gene match. The CDR3 DNA follows: TGCAGCGTTGAGTTGACTAGCGGGTGGAACAATGAGCAGTTCTTC. It is translated as CSVELTSGWNNEQFF.

V and J are TRBV10-3 and TRBJ1-4; D is unclear. Germline loops: CDR1 ENHRY, CDR2 SYGVKD. The V and J ends lost 0 bases and 10 bases respectively, with 6 bases between them. The CDR3 totals 12 residues. The DNA of the CDR3 is TGTGCCATCAGTGAGTCAAAGGGAAAACTGTTTTTT. It encodes CAISESKGKLFF.

The chain joins TRBV10-3 to TRBJ1-6, with unresolved D. This CDR3 is 14 amino acids long. CDR1 and CDR2 from the germline V gene are ENHRY and SYGVKD. V was shortened by 3 bases and J by 13 bases, with 16 bases between the two germline ends. CDR3 residues: CAISELMWSDPLHF. In nucleotides, the CDR3 is TGTGCCATCAGTGAATTGATGTGGTCCGATCCCCTCCACTTT.

The J gene is TRBJ2-3, the V gene TRBV5-1; D assignment may be TRBD1 or TRBD2 (5 bases each). This CDR3 has 15 amino acids. The V end was cut by 4 bases, the J end by 5 bases, with 17 bases between. Germline V lookup: CDR1 SGHRS, CDR2 YFSETQ. The CDR3 region has the DNA TGCGCCAGCAGCCCTCCGGGACCCCTGGAAGATACGCAGTATTTT. This gives the protein CASSPPGPLEDTQYF.

The V and J genes are TRBV3-1 and TRBJ2-5, with D perhaps TRBD2 (6 bases). Trimming left V 1 base short and J 4 bases short, with 10 bases between. The germline CDR1 and CDR2 sequences are LGHDT and YNNKEL (reference sequence). This CDR3 contains 14 residues. The chain's CDR3 is CASSQAGEVETQYF. CDR3 DNA sequence: TGTGCCAGCAGCCAAGCGGGGGAGGTAGAGACCCAGTACTTC.

The CDR3 nucleotides are TGCGCCAGCAGCCAAGAATTTGGCTATGGCTACACCTTC. Its translation is CASSQEFGYGYTF. The chain recombines TRBV4-1 with TRBJ1-2; D not certain. V was trimmed by 0 bases and J by 4 bases, leaving 6 bases between them. The CDR3 runs 13 residues. CDR1 and CDR2 (germline): MGHRA, YSYEKL.

The CDR3 spells CASSPFDYSGNTIYF. DNA for the CDR3: TGTGCCAGCTCACCATTCGACTACTCTGGAAACACCATATATTTT. V is TRBV18 and J is TRBJ1-3; no definite D call. The CDR3 runs to 15 residues. In germline, CDR1 is KGHSH, CDR2 LQKENI. Trimming removed 2 bases at V and 0 bases at J, with 8 bases between.

The chain links TRBV6-1 to TRBJ1-5; D gene uncertain. In germline, CDR1 is MNHNS, CDR2 SASEGT. The germline V and J ends were trimmed by 7 bases and 6 bases, with 10 bases remaining between them. The CDR3 contains 12 residues. The DNA for the CDR3 is TGTGCCAGCAAACTTGAAGGTCAGCCCCAGCATTTT. Translated, it gives CASKLEGQPQHF.

This chain connects TRBV20-1 to TRBJ2-1; 9 bases are a match to TRBD1. The CDR3 covers 14 residues. J was trimmed by 6 bases and V by 3 bases; bases with no gene match: 6. Germline CDR1 DFQATT, CDR2 SNEGSKA (reference sequence). The CDR3 nucleotides are TGCAGTGCTAGGGCAGGACAGGGGTTCAATGAGCAGTTCTTC. Protein product: CSARAGQGFNEQFF.

The J gene is TRBJ1-1, the V gene TRBV5-4; 11 bases match TRBD1. Germline CDR1 and CDR2: SGHNT and YYREEE (reference sequence). The CDR3 extends over 15 amino acids. V lost 4 bases, J lost 12 bases, and 14 bases stayed unmatched. The CDR3 sequence: CASSPVGDRGMITFF. CDR3 DNA: TGTGCCAGCAGCCCCGTAGGGGACAGGGGGATGATAACTTTCTTT. Combining the CDR3 with reference TRBV5-4 and TRBJ1-1 gives the whole variable domain ETGVTQSPTHLIKTRGQQVTLRCSSQSGHNTVSWYQQALGQGPQFIFQYYREEENGRGNFPPRFSGLQFPNYSSELNVNALELDDSALYLCASSPVGDRGMITFFGQGTRLTVV.

The chain is built from TRBV5-6 and TRBJ1-3; no reliable D call. Germline CDR1 is SGHDT and CDR2 is YYEEEE. The CDR3 is 16 residues long. V lost 2 bases and J lost 0, with 12 bases in between. The CDR3 region has the DNA TGTGCCAGCAGCTTCCGCTTAGGAAGCTCTGGAAACACCATATATTTT. This gives the protein CASSFRLGSSGNTIYF. The whole variable domain, remainder taken from reference TRBV5-6 and TRBJ1-3, is DAGVTQSPTHLIKTRGQQVTLRCSPKSGHDTVSWYQQALGQGPQFIFQYYEEEERQRGNFPDRFSGHQFPNYSSELNVNALLLGDSALYLCASSFRLGSSGNTIYFGEGSWLTVV.

This clonotype was recorded once. The chain couples TRBV29-1 to TRBJ2-7, with 8 bases matching TRBD1. Germline CDR1 and CDR2: SQVTM and ANQGSEA. The junction had 5 bases not matched to a gene; V was cut back by 4 bases and J by 0 bases. There are 14 residues in the CDR3. Here the CDR3 reads CSVALDRDSYEQYF. The CDR3 region has the DNA TGCAGCGTTGCTCTGGACAGGGACTCCTACGAGCAGTACTTC.

V is TRBV9 and J is TRBJ2-1; no reliable D call. Trimming pared 0 bases from V and 1 base from J, leaving 8 bases between. Germline V gene sequence: CDR1 SGDLS, CDR2 YYNGEE. This CDR3 region has 15 residues. CDR3 bases: TGTGCCAGCAGCGTAGTAGAGAGTTCCTACAATGAGCAGTTCTTC. As protein: CASSVVESSYNEQFF.

The V and J genes are TRBV3-1 and TRBJ2-5, with a tentative D call TRBD1 (5 bases). The CDR3 length is 15 residues. V was cut by 3 bases and J by 0 bases, with 11 bases left in between. Germline CDR1 reads LGHDT; CDR2 reads YNNKEL (reference sequence). Here the CDR3 reads CASSQAPGYQETQYF. The CDR3 coding sequence is TGTGCCAGCAGCCAGGCCCCAGGGTACCAAGAGACCCAGTACTTC.

The chain joins TRBV5-1 to TRBJ2-1, with D perhaps TRBD1 (5 bases). The CDR3 has 12 residues. V dropped 0 bases and J dropped 12 bases, with 10 bases sitting between them. CDR1 SGHRS and CDR2 YFSETQ come from the germline V gene. The CDR3 DNA sequence: TGCGCCAGCAGCTTGGTTAACAGGAGGCAGTTCTTC. Encoded protein: CASSLVNRRQFF.

The chain uses TRBV2 and TRBJ2-7, with 9 bases aligning to TRBD2. Germline V gene sequence: CDR1 SNHLY, CDR2 FYNNEI. V was clipped by 6 bases and J by 1 base; unmatched bases: 4. This CDR3 contains 14 residues. CDR3 DNA: TGTGCCAGCAGATCTAGCGGGACTTCCTACGAGCAGTACTTC. This codes for CASRSSGTSYEQYF. Together with reference TRBV2 and TRBJ2-7, the CDR3 gives the full variable domain: EPEVTQTPSHQVTQMGQEVILRCVPISNHLYFYWYRQILGQKVEFLVSFYNNEISEKSEIFDDQFSVERPDGSNFTLKIRSTKLEDSAMYFCASRSSGTSYEQYFGPGTRLTVT.

The V call is TRBV20-1, the J call TRBJ1-2; D gene unclear. This CDR3 region has 14 residues. Trimming left V 3 bases short and J 1 base short, with 12 bases between. From germline, CDR1 is DFQATT and CDR2 SNEGSKA (reference sequence). CDR3 loop: CSARDQALNYGYTF. The CDR3 bases are TGCAGTGCTAGGGACCAGGCCCTTAACTATGGCTACACCTTC.